This T cell receptor beta chain emerged from a study of shared clonotypes between healthy human individuals. In the study overall: Donor composition was a couple of women and three men, aged 18 to 49.

Libraries were prepared by immunoSEQ multiplex PCR; TCRdb keeps only in-frame clonotypes and omits some of them. The sample lists around 940,000 clones, around 80% occurring once. The material sequenced was memory CD4+ T cells sorted from blood. Documented subset: CD45RA-negative fraction. This TCR was recovered from a man aged 18-30 years in good health.

Written as DNA, the CDR3 is TGTGCCAGCAGTGATAGAAATAGCGGGAAAGAGACCCAGTACTTC. This encodes CASSDRNSGKETQYF. The chain links TRBV6-1 to TRBJ2-5; TRBD2 aligns across 8 bases. The germline CDR1 and CDR2 sequences are MNHNS and SASEGT. This CDR3 region has 15 residues. Trimming removed 3 bases from V and 3 bases from J; junction bases left unmatched: 6.